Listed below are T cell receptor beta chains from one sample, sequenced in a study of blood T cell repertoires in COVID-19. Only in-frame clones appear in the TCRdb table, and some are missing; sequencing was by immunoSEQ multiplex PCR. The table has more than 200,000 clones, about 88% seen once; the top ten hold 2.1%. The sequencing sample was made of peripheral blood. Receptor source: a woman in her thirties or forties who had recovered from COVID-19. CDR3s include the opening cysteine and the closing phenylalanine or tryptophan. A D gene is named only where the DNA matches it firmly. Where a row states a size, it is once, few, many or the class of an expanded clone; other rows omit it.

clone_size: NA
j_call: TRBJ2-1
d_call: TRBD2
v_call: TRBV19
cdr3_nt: TGTGCCAGTAACCCCGGGACTAGAGGCCCCTATGAGCAGTTCTTC
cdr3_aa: CASNPGTRGPYEQFF

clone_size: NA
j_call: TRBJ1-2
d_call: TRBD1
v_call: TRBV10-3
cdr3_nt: TGTGCCATCAGTGAGTCGGGAGGGGACAGGGGGAACTATGGCTACACCTTC
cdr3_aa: CAISESGGDRGNYGYTF

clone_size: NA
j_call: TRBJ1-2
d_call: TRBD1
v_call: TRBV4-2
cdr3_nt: TGTGCCAGCAGCCAAGATCTACAGGGGGGGAATGGCTACACCTTC
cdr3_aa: CASSQDLQGGNGYTF

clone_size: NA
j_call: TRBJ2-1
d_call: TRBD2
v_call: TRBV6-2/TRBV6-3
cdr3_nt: TGTGCCAGCAGTACCCTAGCGGGAGGGGGCAATGAGCAGTTCTTC
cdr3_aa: CASSTLAGGGNEQFF

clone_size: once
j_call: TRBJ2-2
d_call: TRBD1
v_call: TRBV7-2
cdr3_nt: TGTGCCAGCAGCTCCGACAGGGTTCGCACCGGGGAGCTGTTTTTT
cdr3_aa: CASSSDRVRTGELFF

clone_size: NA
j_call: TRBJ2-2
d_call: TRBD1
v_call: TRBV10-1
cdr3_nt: TGCGCCACCGAGGGGGACAGGGTCCGGGGAACCGGGGAGCTGTTTTTT
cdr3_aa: CATEGDRVRGTGELFF

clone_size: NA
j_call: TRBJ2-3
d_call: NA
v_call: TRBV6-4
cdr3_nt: TGTGCCAGCAGTGACGGGGGGGCCACAGATACGCAGTATTTT
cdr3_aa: CASSDGGATDTQYF

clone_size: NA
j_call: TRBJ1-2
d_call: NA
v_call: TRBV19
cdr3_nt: TGTGCCAGTAGTGTCAGGGGTGGTGGCTACACCTTC
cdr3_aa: CASSVRGGGYTF

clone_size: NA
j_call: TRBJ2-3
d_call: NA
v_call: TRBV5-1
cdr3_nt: TGCGCCAGCAGCTTGGACCCATCGAGGGCAGATACGCAGTATTTT
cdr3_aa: CASSLDPSRADTQYF

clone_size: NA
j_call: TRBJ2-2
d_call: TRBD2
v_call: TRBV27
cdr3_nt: TGTGCCAGCAGCGCGGAGCGGGGGGGCCGAGGCGGGGAGCTGTTTTTT
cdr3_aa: CASSAERGGRGGELFF

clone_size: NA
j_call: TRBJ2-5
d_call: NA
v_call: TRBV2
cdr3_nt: TGTGCCAGCTCAGGAGGGGACAGCCCATTCCAAGAGACCCAGTACTTC
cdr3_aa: CASSGGDSPFQETQYF

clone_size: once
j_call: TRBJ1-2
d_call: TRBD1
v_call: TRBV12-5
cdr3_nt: TGTGCTAGTGGTTTGGGACAGGGGATTAACTATGGCTACACCTTC
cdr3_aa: CASGLGQGINYGYTF

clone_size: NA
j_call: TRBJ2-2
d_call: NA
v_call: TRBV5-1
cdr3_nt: TGCGCCAGCAGCTTACAGGGAGCCGGGGAGCTGTTTTTT
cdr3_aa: CASSLQGAGELFF

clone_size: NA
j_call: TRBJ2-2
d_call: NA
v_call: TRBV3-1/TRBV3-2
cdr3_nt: TGTGCCAGCAGCCAAGTAACTACCCTGAACACCGGGGAGCTGTTTTTT
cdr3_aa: CASSQVTTLNTGELFF

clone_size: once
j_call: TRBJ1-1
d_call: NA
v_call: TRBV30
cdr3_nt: TGTGCCTGGAGTTTCACAGCGAACACTGAAGCTTTCTTT
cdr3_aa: CAWSFTANTEAFF

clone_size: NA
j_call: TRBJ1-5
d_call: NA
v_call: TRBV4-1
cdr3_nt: TGCGCCAGCAGCCCACGTGCCGGTGAGCCCCAGCATTTT
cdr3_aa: CASSPRAGEPQHF

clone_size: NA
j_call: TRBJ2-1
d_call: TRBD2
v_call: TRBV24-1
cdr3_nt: TGTGCCACCAGTGCCGCCGGGACTAGCGGCCACAATGAGCAGTTCTTC
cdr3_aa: CATSAAGTSGHNEQFF

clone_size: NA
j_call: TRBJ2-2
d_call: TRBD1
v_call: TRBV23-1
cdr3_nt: TGCGCCAGCAGTCAAGGGACAGGGGCCGGGGAGCTGTTTTTT
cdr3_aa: CASSQGTGAGELFF

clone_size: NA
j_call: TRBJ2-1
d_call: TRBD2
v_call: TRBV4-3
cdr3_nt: TGCGCCAGCAGCCAAGATGGGAACTCTGTGGCGGGGGGGCTATATGAGCAGTTCTTC
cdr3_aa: CASSQDGNSVAGGLYEQFF

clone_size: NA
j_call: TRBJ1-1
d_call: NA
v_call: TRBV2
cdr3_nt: TGTGCCAGCAGTGGTAAGGGGGGAGGGGAGAACACTGAAGCTTTCTTT
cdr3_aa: CASSGKGGGENTEAFF

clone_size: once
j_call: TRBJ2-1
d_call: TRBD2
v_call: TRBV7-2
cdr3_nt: TGTGCCAGCAGGAAAGAGAGTGGACTAGCAGGTGAGCAGTTCTTC
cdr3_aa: CASRKESGLAGEQFF

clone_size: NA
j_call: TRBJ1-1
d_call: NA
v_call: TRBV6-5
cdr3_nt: TGTGCCAGCAACAAGCTACAGGGTTTGGGCACTGAAGCTTTCTTT
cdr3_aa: CASNKLQGLGTEAFF

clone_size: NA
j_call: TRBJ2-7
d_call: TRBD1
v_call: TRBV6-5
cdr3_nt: TGTGCCAGCAGATCCGACGGGACAGGGTACGACGAGCAGTACTTC
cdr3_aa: CASRSDGTGYDEQYF

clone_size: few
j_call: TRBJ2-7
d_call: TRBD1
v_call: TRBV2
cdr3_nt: TGTGCCAGCAGCCGGGACAGGGGGCACCAAGGGGGCTACGAGCAGTACTTC
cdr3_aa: CASSRDRGHQGGYEQYF

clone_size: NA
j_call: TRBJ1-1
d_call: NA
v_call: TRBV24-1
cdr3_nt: TGTGCCACCAGTGATTCAGGCCGTGGTGAAGCTTTCTTT
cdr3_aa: CATSDSGRGEAFF

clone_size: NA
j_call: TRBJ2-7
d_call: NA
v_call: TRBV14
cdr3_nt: TGTGCCAGCAGCCAAGATCGGTACGAGCAGTACTTC
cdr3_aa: CASSQDRYEQYF

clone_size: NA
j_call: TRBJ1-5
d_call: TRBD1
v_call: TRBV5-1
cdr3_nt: TGCGCCGGACAGGAGTATAGCAATCAGCCCCAGCATTTT
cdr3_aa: CAGQEYSNQPQHF

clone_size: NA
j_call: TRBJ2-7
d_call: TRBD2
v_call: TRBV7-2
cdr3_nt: TGTGCCAGCAGCTTAGTGGGAAGCGGGAGGGCCCTCGGTGAGCAGTACTTC
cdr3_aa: CASSLVGSGRALGEQYF

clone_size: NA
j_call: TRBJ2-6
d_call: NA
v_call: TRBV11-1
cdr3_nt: TGTGCCAGCAGCCCTAGGACTCCTACCAGCGTCCTGACTTTC
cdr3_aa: CASSPRTPTSVLTF

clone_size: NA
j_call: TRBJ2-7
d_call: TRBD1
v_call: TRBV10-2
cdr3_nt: TGCGCCAGCGGGCAACCCGGGACAGGGGGCATCCGATCCTACGAGCAGTACTTC
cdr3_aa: CASGQPGTGGIRSYEQYF

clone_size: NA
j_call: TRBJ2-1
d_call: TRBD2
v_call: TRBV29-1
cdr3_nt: TGCAGCGTTGGTTTGCCAGCGGGGGGGCCGAATGAGCAGTTCTTC
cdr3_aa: CSVGLPAGGPNEQFF

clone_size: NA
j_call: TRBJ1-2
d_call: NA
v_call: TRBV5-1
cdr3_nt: TGCGCCAGCAGCTTGGCAGGGCTATCTAACTATGGCTACACCTTC
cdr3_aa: CASSLAGLSNYGYTF

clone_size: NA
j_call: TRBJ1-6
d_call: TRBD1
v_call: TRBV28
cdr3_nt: TGTGCCAGCAGTTCACCGACAGGGGCGAACTATAATTCACCCCTCCACTTT
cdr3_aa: CASSSPTGANYNSPLHF

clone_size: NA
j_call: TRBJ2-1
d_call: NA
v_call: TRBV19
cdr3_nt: TGTGCCAGTAGTATAGCCATAGCGGAACCCTACAATGAGCAGTTCTTC
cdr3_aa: CASSIAIAEPYNEQFF

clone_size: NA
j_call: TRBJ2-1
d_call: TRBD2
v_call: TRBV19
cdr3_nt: TGTGCCAGTAGTGGACGGGAGGGATACAATGAGCAGTTCTTC
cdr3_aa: CASSGREGYNEQFF

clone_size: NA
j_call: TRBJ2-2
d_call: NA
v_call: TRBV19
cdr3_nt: TGTGCCAGTAGTATAAGCCGGAACACCGGGGAGCTGTTTTTT
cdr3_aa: CASSISRNTGELFF

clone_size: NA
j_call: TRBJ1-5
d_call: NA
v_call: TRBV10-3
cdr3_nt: TGTGCCATCAGTGAGTCATCAGGGCGCAATCAGCCCCAGCATTTT
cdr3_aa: CAISESSGRNQPQHF

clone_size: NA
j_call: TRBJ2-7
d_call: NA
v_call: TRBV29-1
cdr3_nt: TGCAGCGTTGAGATGTCGTCTAAAGAGCAGTACTTC
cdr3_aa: CSVEMSSKEQYF

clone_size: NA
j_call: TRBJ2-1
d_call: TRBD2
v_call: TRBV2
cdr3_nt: TGTGCCAGCAGCGGACCACGAACGGGAGGATACAATGAGCAGTTCTTC
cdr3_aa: CASSGPRTGGYNEQFF

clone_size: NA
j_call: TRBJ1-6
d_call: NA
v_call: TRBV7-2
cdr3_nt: TGTGCCAGCAGCTTAGCGAGGGGACACGCGGAATATCTCTCCTATAATTCACCCCTCCACTTT
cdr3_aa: CASSLARGHAEYLSYNSPLHF

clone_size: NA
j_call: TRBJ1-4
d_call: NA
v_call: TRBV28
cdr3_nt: TGTGCCAGCAGTTTAGCAACCACAGGGAAAAATGAAAAACTGTTTTTT
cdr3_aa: CASSLATTGKNEKLFF

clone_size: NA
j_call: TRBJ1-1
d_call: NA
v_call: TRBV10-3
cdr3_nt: TGTGCCATCAGACAGGCGGTAGGCGCTGAAGCTTTCTTT
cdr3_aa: CAIRQAVGAEAFF

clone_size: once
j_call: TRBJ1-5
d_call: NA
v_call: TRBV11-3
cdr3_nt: TGTGCCGACAAAAAGCGGGGAAATCAGCCCCAGCATTTT
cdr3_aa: CADKKRGNQPQHF

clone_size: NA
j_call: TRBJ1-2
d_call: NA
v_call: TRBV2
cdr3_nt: TGTGCCAGCACGCCGGTGAACTATGGCTACACCTTC
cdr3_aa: CASTPVNYGYTF

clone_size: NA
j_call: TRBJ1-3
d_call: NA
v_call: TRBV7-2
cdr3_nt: TGTGCCAGCAGCTTGGGGCGAGGAGGGACTGGAAACACCATATATTTT
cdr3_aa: CASSLGRGGTGNTIYF

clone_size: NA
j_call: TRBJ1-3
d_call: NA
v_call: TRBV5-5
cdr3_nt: TGTGCCAGCAGCTTCGCTGGGAGGCCAAGCTCTGGAAACACCATATATTTT
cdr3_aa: CASSFAGRPSSGNTIYF

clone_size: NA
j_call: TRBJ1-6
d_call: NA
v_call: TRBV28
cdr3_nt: TGTGCCAGCAGTTCACGACAGAATTCACCCCTCCACTTT
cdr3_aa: CASSSRQNSPLHF